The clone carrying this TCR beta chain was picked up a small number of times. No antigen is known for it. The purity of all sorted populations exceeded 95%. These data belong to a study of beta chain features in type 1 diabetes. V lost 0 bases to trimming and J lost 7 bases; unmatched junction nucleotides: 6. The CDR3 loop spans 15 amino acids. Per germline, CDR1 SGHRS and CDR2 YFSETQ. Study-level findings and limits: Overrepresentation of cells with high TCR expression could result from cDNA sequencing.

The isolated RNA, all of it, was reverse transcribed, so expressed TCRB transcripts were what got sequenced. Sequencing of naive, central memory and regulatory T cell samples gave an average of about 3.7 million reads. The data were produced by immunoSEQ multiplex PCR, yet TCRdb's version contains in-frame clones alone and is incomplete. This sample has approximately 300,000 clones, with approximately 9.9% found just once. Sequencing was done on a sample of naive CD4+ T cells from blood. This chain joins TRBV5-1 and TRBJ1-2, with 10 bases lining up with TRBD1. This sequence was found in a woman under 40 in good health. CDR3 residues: CASSLVLGTGAGYTF. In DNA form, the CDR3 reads TGCGCCAGCAGCTTGGTCCTGGGGACAGGGGCTGGCTACACCTTC.